This T cell receptor (beta chain) was sequenced for a study of cytomegalovirus exposure and HLA in healthy donors. Broader study findings: For most TCR beta V segments, an earlier analysis put the productive rate at about 90% or about 30% of the time. In a later analysis, at a false discovery rate of 0.05, over 15,000 TCR beta sequences were associated with HLA alleles.

Primers for the PCR totalled 60 Vbeta and 13 Jbeta. Measured with immunoSEQ multiplex PCR; TCRdb has only the in-frame clones, and not every one. The sample records some 100,000 clones, more than 65% being singletons. The CDR3 length is 11 residues. V lost 6 bases and J 11 bases, leaving 16 bases between the germline ends. Germline V gene sequence: CDR1 DFQATT, CDR2 SNEGSKA (reference sequence). Among the donors, all were healthy bone marrow donors. About this clone itself: Its antigen is not identified.

The origin of this receptor is a woman between 18 and 29 years old in good health and CMV-seropositive. Source material: PBMCs. The rearrangement links TRBV20-1 to TRBJ1-1; D unresolved. The CDR3 is CSAGEVSRAFF. The CDR3, as DNA: TGCAGTGCCGGGGAAGTTTCTAGGGCTTTCTTT.